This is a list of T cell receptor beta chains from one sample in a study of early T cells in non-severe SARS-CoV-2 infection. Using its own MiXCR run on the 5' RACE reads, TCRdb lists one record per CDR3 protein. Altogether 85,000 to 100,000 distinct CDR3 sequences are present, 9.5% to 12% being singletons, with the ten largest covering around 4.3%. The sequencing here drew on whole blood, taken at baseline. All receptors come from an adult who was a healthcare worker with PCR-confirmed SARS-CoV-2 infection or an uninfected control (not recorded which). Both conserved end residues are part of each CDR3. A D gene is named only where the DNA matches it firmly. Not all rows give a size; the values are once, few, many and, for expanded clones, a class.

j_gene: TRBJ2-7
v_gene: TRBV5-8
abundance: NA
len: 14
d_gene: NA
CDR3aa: CASSLGPSPYEQYF
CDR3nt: TGTGCCAGCAGCTTGGGACCGTCACCCTACGAGCAGTACTTC

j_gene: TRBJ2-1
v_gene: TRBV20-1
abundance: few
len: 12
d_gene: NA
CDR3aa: CSAVTNYNEQFF
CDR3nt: TGCAGTGCCGTGACGAACTACAATGAGCAGTTCTTC

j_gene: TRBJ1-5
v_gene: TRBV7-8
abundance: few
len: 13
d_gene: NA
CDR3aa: CASSLVRNQPQHF
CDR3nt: TGTGCCAGCAGCTTAGTCCGCAATCAGCCCCAGCATTTT

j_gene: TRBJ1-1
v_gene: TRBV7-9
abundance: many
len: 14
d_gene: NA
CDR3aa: CASSWRGFRTEAFF
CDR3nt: TGTGCCAGCAGCTGGCGGGGCTTCCGCACTGAAGCTTTCTTT

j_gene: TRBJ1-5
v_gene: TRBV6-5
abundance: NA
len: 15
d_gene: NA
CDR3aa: CASSYGLGGDQPQHF
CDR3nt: TGTGCCAGCAGTTACGGGTTGGGGGGTGATCAGCCCCAGCATTTT

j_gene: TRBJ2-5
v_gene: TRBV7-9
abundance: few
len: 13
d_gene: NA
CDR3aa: CASSSRSEWTQYF
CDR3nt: TGTGCCAGCAGCTCGCGATCAGAATGGACCCAGTACTTC

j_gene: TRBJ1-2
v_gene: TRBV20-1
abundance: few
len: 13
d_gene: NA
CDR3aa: CSATLPGNYGYTF
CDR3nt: TGCAGTGCTACACTTCCGGGGAACTATGGCTACACCTTC

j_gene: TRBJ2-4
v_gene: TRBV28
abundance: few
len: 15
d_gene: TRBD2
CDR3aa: CASSLIAGGSNIQYF
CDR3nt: TGTGCCAGCAGCCTAATAGCGGGGGGTTCCAACATTCAGTACTTC

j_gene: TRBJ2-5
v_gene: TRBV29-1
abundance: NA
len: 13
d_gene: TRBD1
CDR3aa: CSVVQTGKETQYF
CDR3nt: TGCAGCGTTGTTCAGACAGGGAAAGAGACCCAGTACTTC

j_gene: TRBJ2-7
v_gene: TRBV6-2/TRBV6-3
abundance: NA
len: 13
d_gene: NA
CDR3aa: CASSYTRDHEQYF
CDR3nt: TGTGCCAGCAGTTATACCCGGGACCACGAGCAGTACTTC

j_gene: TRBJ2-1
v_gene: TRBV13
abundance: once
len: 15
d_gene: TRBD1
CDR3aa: CASSSSGTGKGEQFF
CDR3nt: TGTGCCAGCAGCTCCTCCGGGACAGGGAAGGGTGAGCAGTTCTTC

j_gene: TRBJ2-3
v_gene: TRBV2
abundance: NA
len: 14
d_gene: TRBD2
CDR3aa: CASSIGLAADTQYF
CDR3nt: TGTGCCAGCAGTATAGGACTAGCGGCAGATACGCAGTATTTT

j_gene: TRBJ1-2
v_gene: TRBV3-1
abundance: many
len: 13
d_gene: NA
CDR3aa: CASSPLRSDGYTF
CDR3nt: TGTGCCAGCAGCCCTCTCAGGTCGGATGGCTACACCTTC

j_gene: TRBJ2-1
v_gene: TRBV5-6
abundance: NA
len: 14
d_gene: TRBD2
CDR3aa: CASSAGLAGSEQFF
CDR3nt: TGTGCCAGCAGCGCCGGACTAGCGGGGAGTGAGCAGTTCTTC

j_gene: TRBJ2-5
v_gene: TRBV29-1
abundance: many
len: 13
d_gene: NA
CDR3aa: CSVEAGFQETQYF
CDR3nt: TGCAGCGTTGAAGCGGGGTTCCAAGAGACCCAGTACTTC

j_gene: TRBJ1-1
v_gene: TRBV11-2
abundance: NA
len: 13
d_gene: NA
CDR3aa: CASSLWRDTEAFF
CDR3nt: TGTGCCAGCAGCTTATGGAGGGACACTGAAGCTTTCTTT

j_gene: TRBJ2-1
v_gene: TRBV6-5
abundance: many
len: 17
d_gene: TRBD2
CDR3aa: CASSGFKREGRTSEQFF
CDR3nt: TGTGCCAGCAGTGGGTTTAAACGGGAGGGCCGCACGAGTGAGCAGTTCTTC

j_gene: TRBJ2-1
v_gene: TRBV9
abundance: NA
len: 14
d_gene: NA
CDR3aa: CASSVGNDYNEQFF
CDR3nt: TGTGCCAGCAGCGTAGGAAATGACTACAATGAGCAGTTCTTC

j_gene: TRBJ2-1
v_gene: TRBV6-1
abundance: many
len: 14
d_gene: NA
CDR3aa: CASSEMSSYNEQFF
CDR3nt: TGTGCCAGCAGTGAAATGAGCTCCTACAATGAGCAGTTCTTC

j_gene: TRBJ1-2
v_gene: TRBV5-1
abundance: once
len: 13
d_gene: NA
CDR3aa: CASSYDSDYGYTF
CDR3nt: TGCGCCAGCAGCTATGATTCTGACTATGGCTACACCTTC